This paragraph reports one TCR beta chain. Its specificity is not known. Clones were read by immunoSEQ multiplex PCR, and TCRdb kept only the in-frame ones, dropping some. The table records 90,000 to 120,000 clones, about 94% of them present only once. The sample belongs to a study of T cell responses to AZD1222 COVID-19 vaccine. The overall study: Recipients boosted at about 4 weeks or about 12 weeks are pooled.

The CDR3 has 13 residues. V was trimmed by 3 bases and J by 3 bases, leaving 8 bases between them. General study results and limits: Baseline seropositives among AZD1222 recipients totaled only five or six. Spike-spanning, vaccine-associated CD4 TCRs were dominant at 160-218 and 743-854.

Sequencing was performed on peripheral blood, taken on day 0 of AZD1222 vaccination. This clonotype was sampled from an adult in good health. V usage is TRBV12-3 or TRBV12-4 and J usage is TRBJ1-1; no clear D. For the CDR3, the DNA is TGTGCCAGCAGTTTTGAAATCGACACTGAAGCTTTCTTT. It yields the protein CASSFEIDTEAFF.